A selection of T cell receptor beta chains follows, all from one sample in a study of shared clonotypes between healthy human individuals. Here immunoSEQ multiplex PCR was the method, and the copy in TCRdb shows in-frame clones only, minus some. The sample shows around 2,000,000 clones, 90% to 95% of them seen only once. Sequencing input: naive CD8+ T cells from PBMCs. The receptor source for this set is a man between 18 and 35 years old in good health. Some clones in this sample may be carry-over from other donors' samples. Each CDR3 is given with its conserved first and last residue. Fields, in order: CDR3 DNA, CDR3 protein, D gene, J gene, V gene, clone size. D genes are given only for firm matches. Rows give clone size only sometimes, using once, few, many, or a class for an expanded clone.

TGTGCCAGCAGCCAGGAGTGGGAGACCCAGTACTTC,CASSQEWETQYF,NA,TRBJ2-5,TRBV14,NA
TGCGCCAGCAGCCCGCGCGGGACAGGCGGCTACGAGCAGTACTTC,CASSPRGTGGYEQYF,TRBD1,TRBJ2-7,TRBV4-1,NA
TGTGCCAGCAGCGTAGCGGATAGCGGGAGGAATGAGCAGTTCTTC,CASSVADSGRNEQFF,TRBD2,TRBJ2-1,TRBV9,NA
TGTGCCAGCAGTTCCCCGGAGGGTGGCACTGAAGCTTTCTTT,CASSSPEGGTEAFF,NA,TRBJ1-1,TRBV27,NA
TGTGCCAGCAGTTTCCGGGGGACGACCTACGAGCAGTACTTC,CASSFRGTTYEQYF,NA,TRBJ2-7,TRBV27,NA
TGTGCCAGCAGTAGGTACTTGAACACCGGGGAGCTGTTTTTT,CASSRYLNTGELFF,NA,TRBJ2-2,TRBV6-5,NA
TGTGCCAGCGGGGAGAATACTGAACAAGAGACCCAGTACTTC,CASGENTEQETQYF,NA,TRBJ2-5,TRBV6-5,NA
TGTGCCAGTAGTGCCCGGGCTACATTTAGCGATGAGCAGTTCTTC,CASSARATFSDEQFF,NA,TRBJ2-1,TRBV19,once
TGTGCCAGCAGTCCTGACCGTCCCTGGGAGGGGACGGCCTATGGCTACACCTTC,CASSPDRPWEGTAYGYTF,NA,TRBJ1-2,TRBV28,once
TGTGCCAGCAGCCACCTAGAGGAGGGAGAGACCCAGTACTTC,CASSHLEEGETQYF,NA,TRBJ2-5,TRBV4-2,NA
TGTGCCAGCTCACAAGACAGGGGGCAAGAGACCCAGTACTTC,CASSQDRGQETQYF,TRBD1,TRBJ2-5,TRBV18,NA
TGTGCCAGCAGCTTCCCCGACCTTTCCTATGGCTACACCTTC,CASSFPDLSYGYTF,NA,TRBJ1-2,TRBV7-2,NA
TGTGCCAGCAGCTTGGGGACGGCTGAGCAGTTCTTC,CASSLGTAEQFF,NA,TRBJ2-1,TRBV5-4,NA
TGTGCCAGCAGCCTCGCCGCTAGCTCTTATGGCTACACCTTC,CASSLAASSYGYTF,NA,TRBJ1-2,TRBV27,NA
TGCGCCAGCAGCCCAACGCTTCCTCAACCCTTTTTAGCTTTCTTT,CASSPTLPQPFLAFF,NA,TRBJ1-1,TRBV5-1,NA
TGTGCCAGCAGCTTCAGTTCAGGCGGAGCTCACCAAGAGACCCAGTACTTC,CASSFSSGGAHQETQYF,NA,TRBJ2-5,TRBV13,NA
TGTGCCATCAGTGACGGCACTGGAAACACCATATATTTT,CAISDGTGNTIYF,NA,TRBJ1-3,TRBV10-3,NA
TGTGCCAGCAGCAAGGAAGGGGGGACTGGAAACACCATATATTTT,CASSKEGGTGNTIYF,NA,TRBJ1-3,TRBV7-2,NA
TGTGCCAGCAGCGTAGAAGGAGTGAACACTGAAGCTTTCTTT,CASSVEGVNTEAFF,NA,TRBJ1-1,TRBV9,NA
TGTGCCAGCAGCTTGGGACTAGCGGGAGTTGAGCAGTTCTTC,CASSLGLAGVEQFF,TRBD2,TRBJ2-1,TRBV5-8,NA
TGCGCCAGTCGGGACAGGAGGGACACAGATACGCAGTATTTT,CASRDRRDTDTQYF,TRBD1,TRBJ2-3,TRBV5-1,once
TGCGCCAGCAGCCAAGCACCGCTTTTCTCGTCCTACGAGCAGTACTTC,CASSQAPLFSSYEQYF,NA,TRBJ2-7,TRBV4-1,NA
TGTGCCAGCAGCACCTCGCCAGGGAGGTCCTACGAGCAGTACTTC,CASSTSPGRSYEQYF,NA,TRBJ2-7,TRBV2,NA
TGTGCCAGCAGCCTAGGGGGACAGGGGAACTATGGCTACACCTTC,CASSLGGQGNYGYTF,TRBD1,TRBJ1-2,TRBV9,NA
TGTGCCAGTTCCTACGGCAGCCGCTACGAGCAGTACTTC,CASSYGSRYEQYF,NA,TRBJ2-7,TRBV5-4,NA
TGTGCCATCAGCTGGGACAGCTTATCCACAGATACGCAGTATTTT,CAISWDSLSTDTQYF,TRBD1,TRBJ2-3,TRBV10-3,NA